Detailed here is one T cell receptor (beta chain). Its antigen is undetermined. 13 Jbeta primers and 60 Vbeta primers were used for the PCR. TCRdb keeps only in-frame clones here, not all; method: immunoSEQ multiplex PCR. Of about 140,000 clones listed, 75% to 80% were seen once; the top ten hold around 1.5%. This record comes from a study of cytomegalovirus exposure and HLA in healthy donors. Notes on the study in general: In a later analysis, TCR beta V- and J-gene trimming was associated with a missense DCLRE1C variant.

The CDR3 totals 16 residues. Germline trimming cut 1 base from V and 3 bases from J; bases unmatched to any gene: 7. Germline CDR1 reads SGHRS; CDR2 reads YFSETQ. The clonotype originates from a female donor in good health and CMV-seronegative. The chain has TRBV5-1 and TRBJ2-5; 9 nucleotides align to TRBD1. Source material: PBMCs. The CDR3 bases are TGCGCCAGCAGCTTGTTGACAGGGGGTCAAGAAGAGACCCAGTACTTC. Protein: CASSLLTGGQEETQYF.